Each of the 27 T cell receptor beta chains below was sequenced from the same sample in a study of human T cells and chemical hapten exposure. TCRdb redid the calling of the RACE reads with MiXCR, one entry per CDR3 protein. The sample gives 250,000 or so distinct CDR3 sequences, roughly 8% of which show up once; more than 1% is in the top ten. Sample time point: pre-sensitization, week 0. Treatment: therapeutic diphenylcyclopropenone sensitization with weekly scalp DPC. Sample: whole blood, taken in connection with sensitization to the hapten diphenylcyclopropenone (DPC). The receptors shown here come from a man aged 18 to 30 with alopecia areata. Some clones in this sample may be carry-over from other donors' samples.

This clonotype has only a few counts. Here the CDR3 reads CASSASGTGSISPLHF. The CDR3 bases are TGTGCCAGCAGTGCTTCAGGGACGGGGTCAATTTCACCCCTCCACTTT. The genes are TRBV6-1 and TRBJ1-6; a possible D gene is TRBD1 (5 bases). This CDR3 has 16 residues. V was trimmed by 4 bases and J by 9 bases, leaving 19 bases between them. CDR1 is MNHNS, CDR2 SASEGT, per germline.

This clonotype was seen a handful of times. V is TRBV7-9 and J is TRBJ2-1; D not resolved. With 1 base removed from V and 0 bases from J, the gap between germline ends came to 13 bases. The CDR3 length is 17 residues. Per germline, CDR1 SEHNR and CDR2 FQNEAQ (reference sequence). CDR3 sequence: CASSLGPIGSSYNEQFF. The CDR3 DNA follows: TGTGCCAGCAGCTTAGGCCCCATAGGCAGCTCCTACAATGAGCAGTTCTTC.

The CDR3 here is CASSLWDGNQPQHF. CDR3 nucleotide sequence: TGTGCCAGCAGCTTATGGGACGGTAATCAGCCCCAGCATTTT. The genes are TRBV7-2 and TRBJ1-5; perhaps TRBD1 as D (5 bases). Germline CDR1 and CDR2: SGHTA and FQGNSA. The V end was cut by 2 bases, the J end by 4 bases, with 9 bases between. The CDR3 contains 14 residues.

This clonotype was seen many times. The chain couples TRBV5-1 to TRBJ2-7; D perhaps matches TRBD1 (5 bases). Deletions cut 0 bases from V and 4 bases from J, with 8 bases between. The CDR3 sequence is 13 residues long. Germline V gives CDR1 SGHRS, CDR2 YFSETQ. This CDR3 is CASSLAAGYEQYF. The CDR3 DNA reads TGCGCCAGCAGCTTGGCTGCAGGGTACGAGCAGTACTTC. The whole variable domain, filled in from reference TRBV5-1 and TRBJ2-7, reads KAGVTQTPRYLIKTRGQQVTLSCSPISGHRSVSWYQQTPGQGLQFLFEYFSETQRNKGNFPGRFSGRQFSNSRSEMNVSTLELGDSALYLCASSLAAGYEQYFGPGTRLTVT.

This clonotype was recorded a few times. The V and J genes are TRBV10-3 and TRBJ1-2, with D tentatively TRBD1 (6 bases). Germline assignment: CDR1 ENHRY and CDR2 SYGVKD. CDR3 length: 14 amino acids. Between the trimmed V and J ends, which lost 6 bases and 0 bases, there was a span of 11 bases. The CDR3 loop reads CAISPDRTNYGYTF. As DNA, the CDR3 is TGTGCCATCAGCCCTGACAGGACTAACTATGGCTACACCTTC.

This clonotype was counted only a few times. This chain's CDR3 is CASSHNPPEGGVTDTQYF. DNA for the CDR3: TGCGCCAGCAGCCATAACCCGCCCGAAGGAGGGGTCACAGATACGCAGTATTTT. The chain has TRBV4-3 and TRBJ2-3; a weak D match, TRBD2 (6 bases). CDR3 size: 18 residues. In germline, CDR1 is LGHNA, CDR2 YSLEER. Between the trimmed V and J ends, which lost 3 bases and 2 bases, there was a span of 21 bases.

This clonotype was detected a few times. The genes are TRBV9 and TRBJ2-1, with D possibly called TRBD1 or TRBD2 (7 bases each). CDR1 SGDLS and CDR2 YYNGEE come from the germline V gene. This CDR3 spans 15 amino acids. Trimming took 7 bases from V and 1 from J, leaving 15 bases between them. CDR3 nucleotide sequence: TGTGCCAGCGGCCAGGGGGGGCCTTCCTACAATGAGCAGTTCTTC. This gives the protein CASGQGGPSYNEQFF.

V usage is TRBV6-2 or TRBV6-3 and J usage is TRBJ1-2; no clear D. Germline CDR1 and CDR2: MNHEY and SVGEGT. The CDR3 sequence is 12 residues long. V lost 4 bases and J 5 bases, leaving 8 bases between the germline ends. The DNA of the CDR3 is TGTGCCAGCAGTTTCGGACCTTATGGCTACACCTTC. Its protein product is CASSFGPYGYTF.

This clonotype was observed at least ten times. Written as DNA, the CDR3 is TGTGCCAGCAGTTTCGGGGCCTACCAAGAGACCCAGTACTTC. This codes for CASSFGAYQETQYF. The V call is TRBV27, the J call TRBJ2-5, with D possibly being TRBD1 or TRBD2 (5 bases each). This CDR3 spans 14 amino acids. V lost 3 bases and J lost 0, with 8 bases in between. Germline V CDR1 and CDR2: MNHEY, SMNVEV (reference sequence).

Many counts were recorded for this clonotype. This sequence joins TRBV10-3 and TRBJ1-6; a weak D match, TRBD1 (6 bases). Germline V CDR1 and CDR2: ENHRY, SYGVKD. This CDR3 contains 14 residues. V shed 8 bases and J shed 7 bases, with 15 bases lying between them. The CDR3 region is CAIGGGGQNSPLHF. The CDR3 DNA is TGTGCCATCGGCGGCGGGGGGCAAAATTCACCCCTCCACTTT.

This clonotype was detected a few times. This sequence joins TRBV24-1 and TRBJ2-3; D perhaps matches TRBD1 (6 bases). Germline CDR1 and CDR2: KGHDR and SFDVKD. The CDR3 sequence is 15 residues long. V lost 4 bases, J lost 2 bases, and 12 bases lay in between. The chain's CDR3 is CATSDSGDLTDTQYF. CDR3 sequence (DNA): TGTGCCACCAGTGACTCAGGGGATCTCACAGATACGCAGTATTTT.

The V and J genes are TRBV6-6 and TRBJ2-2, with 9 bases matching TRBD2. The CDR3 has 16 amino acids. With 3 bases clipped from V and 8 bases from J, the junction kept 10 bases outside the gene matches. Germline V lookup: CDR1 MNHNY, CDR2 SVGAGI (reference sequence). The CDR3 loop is CASSYPAGGPEGELFF. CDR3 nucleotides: TGTGCCAGCAGTTATCCTGCGGGGGGGCCGGAAGGGGAGCTGTTTTTT.

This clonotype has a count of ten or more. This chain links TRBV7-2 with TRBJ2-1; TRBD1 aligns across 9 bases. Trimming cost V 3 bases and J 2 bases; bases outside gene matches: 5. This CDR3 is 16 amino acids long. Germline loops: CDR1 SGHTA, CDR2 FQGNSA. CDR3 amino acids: CASSLGTGIPYNEQFF. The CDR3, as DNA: TGTGCCAGCAGCTTGGGGACAGGGATCCCCTACAATGAGCAGTTCTTC.

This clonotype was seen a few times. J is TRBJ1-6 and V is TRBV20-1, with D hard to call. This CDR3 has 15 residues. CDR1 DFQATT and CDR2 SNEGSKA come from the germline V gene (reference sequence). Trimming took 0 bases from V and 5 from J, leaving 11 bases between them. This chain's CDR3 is CSARDRLGNNSPLHF. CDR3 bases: TGCAGTGCTAGAGATCGTCTGGGTAATAATTCACCCCTCCACTTT.

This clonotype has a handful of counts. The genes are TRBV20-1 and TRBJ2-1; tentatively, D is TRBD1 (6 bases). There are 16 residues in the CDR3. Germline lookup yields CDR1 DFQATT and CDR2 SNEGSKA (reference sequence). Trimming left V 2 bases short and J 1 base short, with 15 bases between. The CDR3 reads CSARHPARGSYNEQFF. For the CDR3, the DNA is TGCAGTGCTAGACACCCCGCCAGGGGATCCTACAATGAGCAGTTCTTC.

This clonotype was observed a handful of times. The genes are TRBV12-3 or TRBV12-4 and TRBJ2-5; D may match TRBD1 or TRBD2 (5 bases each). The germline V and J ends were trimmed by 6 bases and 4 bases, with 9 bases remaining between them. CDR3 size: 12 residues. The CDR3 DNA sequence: TGTGCCAGCAGCCGGGGACGAGAGACCCAGTACTTC. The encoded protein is CASSRGRETQYF.

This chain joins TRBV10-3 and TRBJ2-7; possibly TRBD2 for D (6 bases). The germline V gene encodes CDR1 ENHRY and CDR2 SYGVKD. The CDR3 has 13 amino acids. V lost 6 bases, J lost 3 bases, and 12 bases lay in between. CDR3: CAISPRRGYEQYV. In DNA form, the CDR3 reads TGTGCCATCAGCCCCAGGAGGGGCTACGAGCAGTACGTC.

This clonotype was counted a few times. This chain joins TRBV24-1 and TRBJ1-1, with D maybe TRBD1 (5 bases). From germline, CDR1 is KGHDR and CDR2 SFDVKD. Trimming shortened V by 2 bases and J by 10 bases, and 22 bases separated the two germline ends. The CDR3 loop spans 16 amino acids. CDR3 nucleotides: TGTGCCACCAGTGATTGGGGGGTAGGGCCCAGGCCCGGAGCTTTCTTT. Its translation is CATSDWGVGPRPGAFF.

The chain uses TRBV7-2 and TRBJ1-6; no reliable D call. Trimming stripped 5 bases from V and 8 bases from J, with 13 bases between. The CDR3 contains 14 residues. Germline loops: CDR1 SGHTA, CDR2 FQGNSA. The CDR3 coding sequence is TGTGCCAGCAGCCAGGACGGGAAGTATTCACCCCTCCACTTT. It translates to CASSQDGKYSPLHF.

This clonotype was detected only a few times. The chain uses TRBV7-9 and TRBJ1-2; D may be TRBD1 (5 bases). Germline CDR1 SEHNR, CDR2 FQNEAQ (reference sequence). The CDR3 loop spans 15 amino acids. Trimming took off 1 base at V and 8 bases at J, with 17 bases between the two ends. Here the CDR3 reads CASSLVGSTDYGYTF. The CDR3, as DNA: TGTGCCAGCAGCTTAGTGGGTTCGACAGATTACGGCTACACCTTC.

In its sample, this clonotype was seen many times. In nucleotides, the CDR3 is TGTGCCAGCAGTCGTACAGGGAACAATGAGCAGTTCTTC. This gives the protein CASSRTGNNEQFF. The chain is built from TRBV28 and TRBJ2-1; D possibly corresponds to TRBD1 (6 bases). This CDR3 has 13 residues. Germline values: CDR1 MDHEN, CDR2 SYDVKM. Trimming pared 5 bases from V and 5 bases from J, leaving 10 bases between.

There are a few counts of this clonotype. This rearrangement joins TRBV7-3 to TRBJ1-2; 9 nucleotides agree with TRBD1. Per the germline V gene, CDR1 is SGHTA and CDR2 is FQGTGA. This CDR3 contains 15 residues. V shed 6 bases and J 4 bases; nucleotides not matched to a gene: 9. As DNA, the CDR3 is TGTGCCAGCAGAGCCGGGACAGGGTTCTCCTATGGCTACACCTTC. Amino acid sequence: CASRAGTGFSYGYTF.

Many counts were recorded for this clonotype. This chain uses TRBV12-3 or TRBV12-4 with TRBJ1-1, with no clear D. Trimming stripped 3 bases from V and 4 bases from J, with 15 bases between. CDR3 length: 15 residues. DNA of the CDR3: TGTGCCAGCAGTTTTGTTACACCCGCCGGCACTGAAGCTTTCTTT. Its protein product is CASSFVTPAGTEAFF.

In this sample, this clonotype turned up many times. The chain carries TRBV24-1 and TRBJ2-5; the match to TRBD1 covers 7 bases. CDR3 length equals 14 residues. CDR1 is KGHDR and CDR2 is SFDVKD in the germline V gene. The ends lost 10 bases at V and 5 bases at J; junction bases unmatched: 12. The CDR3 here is CATSETGSRETQYF. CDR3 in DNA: TGTGCCACTTCAGAGACAGGGAGCAGGGAGACCCAGTACTTC.

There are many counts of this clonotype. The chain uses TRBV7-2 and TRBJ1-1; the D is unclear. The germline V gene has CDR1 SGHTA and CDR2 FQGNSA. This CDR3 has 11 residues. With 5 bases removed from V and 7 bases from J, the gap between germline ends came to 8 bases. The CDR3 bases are TGTGCCAGCAGCCCTCTTGGTGAAGCTTTCTTT. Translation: CASSPLGEAFF.

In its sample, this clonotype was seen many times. The CDR3 sequence is CARGDPGLVPDTQYF. The CDR3 nucleotides are TGTGCCAGGGGGGATCCGGGACTAGTCCCAGATACGCAGTATTTT. V usage is TRBV27 and J usage is TRBJ2-3; 8 bases line up with TRBD2. The V segment lost 9 bases and the J segment 4 bases; nucleotides outside the gene matches: 12. This CDR3 is built from 15 residues. The germline CDR1 and CDR2 sequences are MNHEY and SMNVEV (reference sequence).

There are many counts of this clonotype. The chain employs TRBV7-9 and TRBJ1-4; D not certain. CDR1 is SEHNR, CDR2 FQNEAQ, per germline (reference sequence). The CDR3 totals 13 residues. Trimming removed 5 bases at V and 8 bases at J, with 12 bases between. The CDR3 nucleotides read TGTGCCAGCAGCACCCACGAGTTCGAAAAACTGTTTTTT. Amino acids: CASSTHEFEKLFF.